What follows are 26 T cell receptor beta chains derived from one specimen sequenced in a study of shared clonotypes between healthy human individuals. Generated by immunoSEQ multiplex PCR, the TCRdb table keeps only in-frame clones and is missing some. The top ten hold 9.5% to 15% of the sample, which has about 480,000 clones, 75% to 80% seen once. Material: PBMCs. These receptors were taken from a woman in her 40s in good health. Some clones in this sample may be carry-over from other donors' samples.

The chain employs TRBV5-1 and TRBJ1-1; 7 bases fit TRBD1. Germline V gene sequence: CDR1 SGHRS, CDR2 YFSETQ. CDR3 length: 15 residues. J lost 0 bases, V lost 4 bases, and 6 bases had no gene match. CDR3 bases: TGCGCCAGCAGCCGAACGACAGGGTTGAACACTGAAGCTTTCTTT. Protein product: CASSRTTGLNTEAFF.

The rearrangement links TRBV15 to TRBJ2-1; tentative D call: TRBD2 (6 bases). The CDR3 totals 17 residues. Germline lookup yields CDR1 LNHNV and CDR2 YYDKDF (reference sequence). V was clipped by 1 base and J by 2 bases, with 15 bases between them. DNA of the CDR3: TGTGCCACCAGCAGAGCCCAGACTAGAGGGACCTACAATGAGCAGTTCTTC. Amino acid sequence: CATSRAQTRGTYNEQFF.

This clone turned up a few times. This chain connects TRBV5-1 to TRBJ2-7, with a weak D call TRBD2 (6 bases). The germline V gene has CDR1 SGHRS and CDR2 YFSETQ. V was pared by 2 bases and J by 3 bases, with 15 bases between. CDR3 length equals 15 residues. CDR3 amino acids: CASSFSSERGYEQYF. The CDR3 coding sequence is TGCGCCAGCAGCTTTTCTAGCGAGAGAGGCTACGAGCAGTACTTC.

The chain has TRBV27 and TRBJ1-6; tentative D call: TRBD1 (6 bases). Between the trimmed V and J ends, which lost 8 bases and 7 bases, there was a span of 15 bases. The CDR3 runs 14 residues. Germline values: CDR1 MNHEY, CDR2 SMNVEV (reference sequence). The CDR3 is CASSYRGGNSPLHF. The CDR3 DNA is TGTGCCAGCTCTTATAGGGGGGGAAATTCACCCCTCCACTTT.

This clone was observed once. This chain connects TRBV4-2 to TRBJ2-5; the D gene is possibly TRBD2 (7 bases). In germline, CDR1 is LGHNA, CDR2 YNFKEQ. This CDR3 contains 15 residues. V was cut by 3 bases and J by 3 bases, with 14 bases left in between. The CDR3 DNA reads as TGTGCCAGCAGCCAGGGGGGGCTAGGGGAAGAGACCCAGTACTTC. This codes for CASSQGGLGEETQYF.

The chain has TRBV6-4 and TRBJ2-6; TRBD2 agrees at 12 bases. This CDR3 spans 17 amino acids. The V and J ends lost 6 bases and 0 bases, in that order; junction bases with no gene match: 3. Germline V gene sequence: CDR1 MRHNA, CDR2 SNTAGT. The CDR3 sequence is CASSQLAGGSGANVLTF. CDR3 coding DNA: TGTGCCAGCAGCCAACTAGCGGGGGGCTCTGGGGCCAACGTCCTGACTTTC.

J is TRBJ1-2 and V is TRBV6-6; 11 nucleotides align to TRBD1. In germline, CDR1 is MNHNY, CDR2 SVGAGI (reference sequence). The V segment lost 6 bases and the J segment 5 bases; nucleotides outside the gene matches: 5. The CDR3 spans 14 residues. This CDR3 is CASRKGQGVYGYTF. The CDR3 nucleotides are TGTGCCAGCAGGAAGGGACAGGGGGTTTATGGCTACACCTTC.

This rearrangement joins TRBV11-2 to TRBJ1-1; no definite D call. V was cut by 1 base and J by 1 base, with 10 bases left in between. The germline V gene encodes CDR1 SGHAT and CDR2 FQNNGV. The CDR3 consists of 15 residues. In DNA form, the CDR3 reads TGTGCCAGCAGCTTAGCGGTCAGGAAGAACACTGAAGCTTTCTTT. Translation gives CASSLAVRKNTEAFF. Full variable domain (remainder filled in from reference TRBV11-2 and TRBJ1-1): EAGVAQSPRYKIIEKRQSVAFWCNPISGHATLYWYQQILGQGPKLLIQFQNNGVVDDSQLPKDRFSAERLKGVDSTLKIQPAKLEDSAVYLCASSLAVRKNTEAFFGQGTRLTVV.

The chain carries TRBV2 and TRBJ2-5; D call uncertain. The CDR3 is made up of 13 amino acids. V was shortened by 6 bases and J by 0 bases, with 8 bases between the two germline ends. The germline V gene has CDR1 SNHLY and CDR2 FYNNEI. CDR3 bases: TGTGCCAGCAGCCGGACCTACCAAGAGACCCAGTACTTC. Translated, it gives CASSRTYQETQYF.

A note on this clone: At one of its ends the junction is not consistent with the germline gene, which may arise from a read error. The chain combines TRBV28 with TRBJ1-4, with D tentatively TRBD1 (5 bases). The CDR3 loop spans 14 amino acids. The germline V gene has CDR1 MDHEN and CDR2 SYDVKM. The CDR3 DNA sequence: TGTGCCAGCAGTTTCACCCTCGATTCAGCTGCCAGGGCTTTT. It is translated as CASSFTLDSAARAF.

This CDR3 reads CASSEAQLGQGYEQYF. The CDR3 region has the DNA TGTGCCAGCAGTGAAGCGCAGTTAGGACAGGGCTACGAGCAGTACTTC. J is TRBJ2-7 and V is TRBV6-1, with 8 positions matching TRBD1. Germline V lookup: CDR1 MNHNS, CDR2 SASEGT. V gave up 0 bases and J gave up 3 bases; unmatched junction bases: 7. This CDR3 is 16 amino acids long.

The gene calls are TRBV7-3 and TRBJ2-3; TRBD2 aligns across 10 bases. This CDR3 is 16 amino acids long. With 1 base clipped from V and 6 bases from J, the junction kept 7 bases outside the gene matches. Germline CDR1 is SGHTA and CDR2 is FQGTGA. Here the CDR3 reads CASSLRTSGIRDTQYF. The DNA of the CDR3 is TGTGCCAGCAGCTTAAGAACTAGCGGGATTCGGGATACGCAGTATTTT.

The rearrangement uses TRBV7-6 and TRBJ2-5; D is unclear. The CDR3 has 15 amino acids. CDR1 is SGHVS and CDR2 is FNYEAQ in the germline V gene. V shed 1 base and J shed 2 bases, with 11 bases lying between them. The CDR3 DNA follows: TGTGCCAGCAGCTTAGGGTCCTCAAGGCAAGAGACCCAGTACTTC. It translates to CASSLGSSRQETQYF.

With regard to this clone: Other DNA sequences in the same sample also yield this CDR3. The chain combines TRBV28 with TRBJ2-1; D may be TRBD1 or TRBD2 (5 bases each). CDR1 is MDHEN, CDR2 SYDVKM, per germline. The length of the CDR3 is 15 residues. The germline V and J ends were trimmed by 2 bases and 0 bases, with 8 bases remaining between them. In DNA, the CDR3 is TGTGCCAGCAGTTTAGGGGGAAGCTCCTACAATGAGCAGTTCTTC. Protein product: CASSLGGSSYNEQFF.

The chain is built from TRBV28 and TRBJ1-5; no clear D gene. V was cut by 7 bases and J by 2 bases, with 9 bases left in between. The CDR3 covers 13 residues. The germline CDR1 and CDR2 sequences are MDHEN and SYDVKM. Written as DNA, the CDR3 is TGTGCCAGCATCGGTTGGGGCAATCAGCCCCAGCATTTT. This gives the protein CASIGWGNQPQHF.

The chain employs TRBV11-2 and TRBJ2-7; 8 bases are shared with TRBD1. V was pared by 6 bases and J by 1 base, with 8 bases of the junction left unmatched. The germline V gene has CDR1 SGHAT and CDR2 FQNNGV. There are 15 residues in the CDR3. Here the CDR3 DNA reads TGTGCCAGCAGGGGGTTTCAGGGGGCTTCCTACGAGCAGTACTTC. Translated: CASRGFQGASYEQYF. The variable domain in full, completed from reference TRBV11-2 and TRBJ2-7, reads EAGVAQSPRYKIIEKRQSVAFWCNPISGHATLYWYQQILGQGPKLLIQFQNNGVVDDSQLPKDRFSAERLKGVDSTLKIQPAKLEDSAVYLCASRGFQGASYEQYFGPGTRLTVT.

The chain combines TRBV30 with TRBJ2-7; no clear D gene. Between the trimmed V and J ends, which lost 0 bases and 0 bases, there was a span of 9 bases. The CDR3 has 14 amino acids. Looked up from germline, CDR1 is GTSNPN and CDR2 is SVGIG (reference sequence). The chain's CDR3 is CAWSVGYSSYEQYF. CDR3 nucleotides: TGTGCCTGGAGTGTGGGGTACAGCTCCTACGAGCAGTACTTC.

Details on this clone: Other DNA sequences in this specimen translate into the identical CDR3. The chain employs TRBV28 and TRBJ2-3; no definite D call. Germline values: CDR1 MDHEN, CDR2 SYDVKM. The CDR3 consists of 13 residues. V was clipped by 3 bases and J by 2 bases, with 6 bases between them. The CDR3 region is CASSLLNTDTQYF. The CDR3 DNA reads as TGTGCCAGCAGTTTGCTTAACACAGATACGCAGTATTTT.

In regard to this clone: Other DNA sequences in this specimen translate into the identical CDR3. V and J are TRBV28 and TRBJ2-7; D is ambiguous. This CDR3 comprises 13 residues. V was trimmed by 3 bases and J by 0 bases, leaving 6 bases between them. Germline CDR1 MDHEN, CDR2 SYDVKM. The DNA of the CDR3 is TGTGCCAGCAGTTTCGCGCCCTCCTACGAGCAGTACTTC. Encoded protein: CASSFAPSYEQYF.

V usage is TRBV10-1 and J usage is TRBJ1-5; 10 bases align to TRBD1. After removal of 2 bases from V and 0 bases from J, the junction contained 13 bases not matched to a gene. There are 20 residues in the CDR3. Germline V gene lookup returns CDR1 WNHNN and CDR2 SYGVQD (reference sequence). This CDR3 is CASSEKGIGQGVNSNQPQHF. The CDR3 DNA follows: TGCGCCAGCAGTGAGAAAGGGATTGGACAGGGGGTAAATAGCAATCAGCCCCAGCATTTT.

The genes are TRBV11-2 and TRBJ2-1; D unclear. Trimming pared 1 base from V and 8 bases from J, leaving 18 bases between. Germline values: CDR1 SGHAT, CDR2 FQNNGV. This CDR3 is 16 amino acids long. In nucleotides, the CDR3 is TGTGCCAGCAGCTTAGGTAGTAGCCCTAGGATCGATGAGCAGTTCTTC. It yields the protein CASSLGSSPRIDEQFF. Using reference TRBV11-2 and TRBJ2-1 for the parts outside the CDR3, the full variable domain is EAGVAQSPRYKIIEKRQSVAFWCNPISGHATLYWYQQILGQGPKLLIQFQNNGVVDDSQLPKDRFSAERLKGVDSTLKIQPAKLEDSAVYLCASSLGSSPRIDEQFFGPGTRLTVL.

The J gene is TRBJ1-2, the V gene TRBV27, with a weak D call TRBD1 (5 bases). The germline V gene has CDR1 MNHEY and CDR2 SMNVEV (reference sequence). The CDR3 contains 14 residues. The V and J ends lost 0 bases and 7 bases respectively, with 12 bases between them. In DNA form, the CDR3 reads TGTGCCAGCAGTTTATCTGCAGGGCTTCGTGGCTACACCTTC. Translated, it gives CASSLSAGLRGYTF.

The chain recombines TRBV6-1 with TRBJ1-1, with D maybe TRBD1 (5 bases). The length of the CDR3 is 12 residues. V was pared by 10 bases and J by 4 bases, with 13 bases between. From germline, CDR1 is MNHNS and CDR2 SASEGT. CDR3 residues: CATPSGGTEAFF. CDR3 DNA sequence: TGTGCCACCCCCTCTGGGGGCACTGAAGCTTTCTTT.

This sequence joins TRBV7-2 and TRBJ2-3; tentative D call: TRBD1 (6 bases). The CDR3 length is 14 residues. With 6 bases removed from V and 8 bases from J, the gap between germline ends came to 18 bases. Germline V lookup: CDR1 SGHTA, CDR2 FQGNSA. The CDR3 protein is CASRMDSNIGTQYF. The CDR3 bases are TGTGCCAGCAGAATGGACAGTAACATCGGTACGCAGTATTTT.

DNA for the CDR3: TGTGCCAGCAGTTACCAAGGACAGGGTAGCTCCTACGAGCAGTACTTC. Translated: CASSYQGQGSSYEQYF. V is TRBV6-6 and J is TRBJ2-7; 8 positions match TRBD1. Germline V lookup: CDR1 MNHNY, CDR2 SVGAGI (reference sequence). This CDR3 has 16 residues. The junction had 6 bases not matched to a gene; V was cut back by 2 bases and J by 0 bases.

The V call is TRBV7-3, the J call TRBJ2-2; D gene unclear. The germline V gene has CDR1 SGHTA and CDR2 FQGTGA. Trimming took off 5 bases at V and 4 bases at J, with 11 bases between the two ends. The CDR3 covers 14 residues. The CDR3 reads CASSKDISTGELFF. CDR3 DNA sequence: TGTGCCAGCAGCAAAGACATAAGCACCGGGGAGCTGTTTTTT.